One and the same sample provided the 18 T cell receptor beta chains below, sequenced in a study of shared clonotypes between healthy human individuals (dated by TCRdb to 2020 to 2022). Library generation was performed with the immunoSEQ multiplex PCR assay. TCRdb carries this immuneACCESS record with in-frame sequences only. Its versions omit some clonotypes, under half of them owing to an unresolved V gene in the studies checked, with the rest unexplained. This sample comprises millions of clones, over 85% of them detected only once. The top ten clonotypes cover over 0.12% of the sample. Sequencing input: naive CD4+ T cells sorted from blood. The sample's cell subset or site label is to be understood as: CD45RA+ positively selected. The origin of the receptors is a man aged 18-30 years in good health.

The chain recombines TRBV6-6 with TRBJ1-6; D is uncertain. The CDR3 length is 16 residues. Trimming removed 3 bases from V and 0 bases from J, with 9 bases in between. Germline CDR1 reads MNHNY; CDR2 reads SVGAGI (reference sequence). Here the CDR3 reads CASSYVPVSYNSPLHF. CDR3 sequence (DNA): TGTGCCAGCAGTTATGTCCCCGTCTCCTATAATTCACCCCTCCACTTT.

This chain connects TRBV2 to TRBJ1-2, with D hard to call. CDR3 length: 14 amino acids. CDR1 and CDR2 from the germline V gene are SNHLY and FYNNEI. Trimming cost V 4 bases and J 0 bases, with 9 bases left between them. CDR3 sequence (DNA): TGTGCCAGCAGTGGTCAGTCGACTAACTATGGCTACACCTTC. It is translated as CASSGQSTNYGYTF.

The chain couples TRBV7-8 to TRBJ2-4; 15 positions agree with TRBD2. The CDR3 covers 18 residues. CDR1 is SGHVS, CDR2 FQNEAQ, per germline. J gave up 1 base and V 4 bases, and 5 bases lay outside the gene matches. As DNA, the CDR3 is TGTGCCAGCAGCTCGGCCGGGACTAGCGGGGGGGCCAAAAACATTCAGTACTTC. It codes for CASSSAGTSGGAKNIQYF.

There are a few counts of this clone. V gene TRBV4-3 combines with J gene TRBJ1-5; no reliable D call. CDR1 and CDR2 from the germline V gene are LGHNA and YSLEER. The CDR3 is made up of 14 amino acids. Trimming took off 0 bases at V and 7 bases at J, with 10 bases between the two ends. The CDR3 DNA reads as TGCGCCAGCAGCCAAGAGCAGGAAGCCCAGCCCCAGCATTTT. Translation gives CASSQEQEAQPQHF.

The chain has TRBV11-3 and TRBJ2-2, with TRBD1 identical over 8 bases. With 3 bases clipped from V and 7 bases from J, the junction kept 7 bases outside the gene matches. The CDR3 length is 15 residues. Germline V lookup: CDR1 SGHNT, CDR2 YENEEA. The CDR3 DNA is TGTGCCAGCAGCTTTCAGGGGGCGCAAGGCGGGGAGCTGTTTTTT. This gives the protein CASSFQGAQGGELFF.

V usage is TRBV7-8 and J usage is TRBJ1-2, with D possibly being TRBD1 (6 bases). This CDR3 has 13 amino acids. V was trimmed by 4 bases and J by 2 bases, leaving 8 bases between them. The germline V gene has CDR1 SGHVS and CDR2 FQNEAQ. In nucleotides, the CDR3 is TGTGCCAGCAGCTATCAGGGGAACTATGGCTACACCTTC. Protein: CASSYQGNYGYTF. The full variable domain, completed using reference TRBV7-8 and TRBJ1-2, is GAGVSQSPRYKVAKRGQDVALRCDPISGHVSLFWYQQALGQGPEFLTYFQNEAQLDKSGLPSDRFFAERPEGSVSTLKIQRTQQEDSAVYLCASSYQGNYGYTFGSGTRLTVV.

The gene calls are TRBV13 and TRBJ1-6; 9 positions match TRBD1. Germline V CDR1 and CDR2: PRHDT, FYEKMQ (reference sequence). The trim removed 5 bases at V and 6 bases at J, leaving 8 bases unmatched. This CDR3 is 16 amino acids long. The CDR3 region is CASSAGQGAGNSPLHF. The CDR3 DNA is TGTGCCAGCAGCGCGGGACAGGGCGCGGGTAATTCACCCCTCCACTTT.

The chain has TRBV21-1 and TRBJ1-5. TRBV21-1 is assigned pseudogene status. The CDR3 contains 16 residues. Here the CDR3 reads CARMGRCWGSNQPQHF. For the CDR3, the DNA is TGTGCCAGGATGGGGAGATGTTGGGGTAGCAATCAGCCCCAGCATTTT.

As concerns this clone: This CDR3 is also generated by other DNA sequences in the sample. J is TRBJ1-4 and V is TRBV30, with D tentatively TRBD1 (5 bases). V lost 0 bases and J 7 bases, leaving 6 bases between the germline ends. Germline V gives CDR1 GTSNPN, CDR2 SVGIG (reference sequence). This CDR3 spans 12 amino acids. As DNA, the CDR3 is TGTGCCTGGAGTGTTACAGGTGAAAAACTGTTTTTT. This encodes CAWSVTGEKLFF.

The V call is TRBV5-1, the J call TRBJ1-1; TRBD1 might be the D (6 bases). V lost 1 base, J lost 5 bases, and 15 bases lay in between. The CDR3 consists of 15 residues. Germline V gives CDR1 SGHRS, CDR2 YFSETQ. CDR3 DNA sequence: TGCGCCAGCAGCTTGTGGGGGCCAGAAGGGACTGAAGCTTTCTTT. It specifies CASSLWGPEGTEAFF. The whole variable domain, filled in from reference TRBV5-1 and TRBJ1-1, reads KAGVTQTPRYLIKTRGQQVTLSCSPISGHRSVSWYQQTPGQGLQFLFEYFSETQRNKGNFPGRFSGRQFSNSRSEMNVSTLELGDSALYLCASSLWGPEGTEAFFGQGTRLTVV.

CDR3 nucleotides: TGTGCCAGCACCGCAGGGGCTTATAGCAATCAGCCCCAGCATTTT. Amino acids: CASTAGAYSNQPQHF. The chain couples TRBV28 to TRBJ1-5; possible D gene TRBD1, 6 bases. With 7 bases removed from V and 0 bases from J, the gap between germline ends came to 13 bases. Germline-derived CDR1 and CDR2 are MDHEN and SYDVKM. The CDR3 has 15 residues. The variable domain in full, completed from reference TRBV28 and TRBJ1-5, reads DVKVTQSSRYLVKRTGEKVFLECVQDMDHENMFWYRQDPGLGLRLIYFSYDVKMKEKGDIPEGYSVSREKKERFSLILESASTNQTSMYLCASTAGAYSNQPQHFGDGTRLSIL.

J is TRBJ2-1 and V is TRBV29-1; D gene ambiguous. Per the germline V gene, CDR1 is SQVTM and CDR2 is ANQGSEA. This CDR3 contains 10 residues. Trimming shortened V by 8 bases and J by 9 bases, and 11 bases separated the two germline ends. CDR3 nucleotides: TGCAGCTCCAAGGATAGTGAGCAGTTCTTC. This sequence encodes CSSKDSEQFF.

The rearrangement links TRBV23-1 to TRBJ2-7; 8 bases agree with TRBD2. TRBV23-1 is marked as an open reading frame, function uncertain. CDR3 size: 15 residues. Losses at the gene ends were 6 bases for V and 10 bases for J; bases not matched to a gene: 17. Written as DNA, the CDR3 is TGCGCCAGCAGCCTAGCTCGGGGGGGCCACGATTATCAGTACTTC. As protein: CASSLARGGHDYQYF.

This clone showed up just once. The chain combines TRBV4-1 with TRBJ2-1; possibly TRBD1 or TRBD2 for D (5 bases each). This CDR3 has 16 amino acids. Germline V gene data show CDR1 as MGHRA and CDR2 as YSYEKL. V lost 3 bases to trimming and J lost 2 bases, with 14 bases between them. CDR3 sequence (DNA): TGCGCCAGCAGCCAGACCGGGACGGACACCTACAATGAGCAGTTCTTC. Its protein is CASSQTGTDTYNEQFF.

A remark on this clone: The sample has other DNA sequences that encode this CDR3 too. The V and J genes are TRBV5-4 and TRBJ2-5; D is undetermined. This CDR3 contains 11 residues. Germline assignment: CDR1 SGHNT and CDR2 YYREEE (reference sequence). Trimming left V 1 base short and J 5 bases short, with 3 bases between. In nucleotides, the CDR3 is TGTGCCAGCAGCTTGCGGGAGACCCAGTACTTC. Translating it yields CASSLRETQYF.

The chain carries TRBV7-2 and TRBJ2-2, with a tentative D call TRBD2 (6 bases). V lost 6 bases, J lost 5 bases, and 10 bases lay in between. The CDR3 loop spans 13 amino acids. CDR1 is SGHTA, CDR2 FQGNSA, per germline. The CDR3 coding sequence is TGTGCCAGCAGATACGGGACTACCGGGGAGCTGTTTTTT. Protein sequence: CASRYGTTGELFF.

V usage is TRBV19 and J usage is TRBJ2-2, with 9 bases aligning to TRBD2. Germline V gives CDR1 LNHDA, CDR2 SQIVND (reference sequence). Trimming took 7 bases from V and 4 from J; bases not matched to a gene: 10. This CDR3 spans 16 amino acids. This CDR3 is CASNNPGTSPTGELFF. The CDR3 DNA is TGTGCCAGTAACAATCCCGGGACTAGCCCCACCGGGGAGCTGTTTTTT.

The V gene is TRBV6-5, the J gene TRBJ1-1; the D is unclear. V was clipped by 0 bases and J by 5 bases, with 7 bases between them. The CDR3 is 13 residues long. The germline V gene has CDR1 MNHEY and CDR2 SVGAGI. The CDR3 DNA reads as TGTGCCAGCAGTTACTCTGCGGGGACTGAAGCTTTCTTT. It encodes CASSYSAGTEAFF.